Each of the 23 T cell receptor beta chains below was sequenced from the same sample in a study of beta chain features in type 1 diabetes. The sequenced template was cDNA made from the entire isolated RNA. Profiled with immunoSEQ multiplex PCR; TCRdb holds only in-frame clones, not every one. The data contain 330,000 or so clones, roughly 21% of them seen just once; the ten biggest clones take up approximately 0.041%. Material for sequencing was naive CD4+ T cells from blood. Receptors were obtained from a woman aged 18-29 years in good health.

This clone was seen a few times. The rearrangement joins TRBV30 to TRBJ1-4; TRBD1 matches 9 bases. In germline, CDR1 is GTSNPN, CDR2 SVGIG (reference sequence). Germline trimming cut 7 bases from V and 6 bases from J; bases unmatched to any gene: 6. CDR3 length equals 13 residues. CDR3 nucleotide sequence: TGTGCCTCTTCGGGACAGGGTGATGAAAAACTGTTTTTT. Its translation: CASSGQGDEKLFF.

The chain uses TRBV19 and TRBJ2-4, with D possibly being TRBD2 (5 bases). Per the germline V gene, CDR1 is LNHDA and CDR2 is SQIVND (reference sequence). The CDR3 covers 14 residues. Trimming stripped 7 bases from V and 3 bases from J, with 13 bases between. The CDR3 nucleotides are TGTGCCAGTACGAGTAGCGAGGGCAAAAACATTCAGTACTTC. Protein product: CASTSSEGKNIQYF.

CDR3 protein: CAWSVQIDTQYF. The CDR3 DNA reads TGTGCCTGGAGTGTACAGATAGATACGCAGTATTTT. V gene TRBV30 combines with J gene TRBJ2-3; D gene ambiguous. Germline V CDR1 and CDR2: GTSNPN, SVGIG (reference sequence). The CDR3 is 12 amino acids. V shed 0 bases and J shed 5 bases, with 6 bases lying between them.

This clone occurred a few times. The V and J genes are TRBV2 and TRBJ1-2; the match to TRBD1 covers 8 bases. The junction had 1 base not matched to a gene; V was cut back by 3 bases and J by 7 bases. This CDR3 is built from 12 residues. CDR1 is SNHLY, CDR2 FYNNEI, per germline. CDR3 sequence (DNA): TGTGCCAGCAGTGACAGGGGGCCTGGCTACACCTTC. It encodes CASSDRGPGYTF. Filled out from reference TRBV2 and TRBJ1-2, the complete variable domain reads EPEVTQTPSHQVTQMGQEVILRCVPISNHLYFYWYRQILGQKVEFLVSFYNNEISEKSEIFDDQFSVERPDGSNFTLKIRSTKLEDSAMYFCASSDRGPGYTFGSGTRLTVV.

This chain connects TRBV19 to TRBJ2-1; TRBD1 might be the D (6 bases). The CDR3 runs 18 residues. Germline values: CDR1 LNHDA, CDR2 SQIVND (reference sequence). V lost 5 bases and J lost 0, with 20 bases in between. This chain's CDR3 is CASSPSDDRRLSYNEQFF. The CDR3 nucleotides read TGTGCCAGTAGTCCATCCGACGACAGGCGTCTCTCCTACAATGAGCAGTTCTTC.

This clone was seen more than once but under ten times. The V and J genes are TRBV5-4 and TRBJ1-2, with D perhaps matching TRBD1 (5 bases). This CDR3 has 14 residues. The germline V gene encodes CDR1 SGHNT and CDR2 YYREEE (reference sequence). Trimming stripped 4 bases from V and 2 bases from J, with 12 bases between. CDR3 sequence: CASSPGGSNYGYTF. As DNA, the CDR3 is TGTGCCAGCAGCCCCGGGGGGTCCAACTATGGCTACACCTTC.

V usage is TRBV7-9 and J usage is TRBJ2-1; D is ambiguous. Germline loops: CDR1 SEHNR, CDR2 FQNEAQ (reference sequence). Deletions cut 5 bases from V and 4 bases from J, with 9 bases between. The CDR3 length is 13 residues. CDR3 region: CASSPGWYNEQFF. The CDR3, as DNA: TGTGCCAGCAGCCCGGGTTGGTACAATGAGCAGTTCTTC. The full variable domain, with the rest looked up from reference TRBV7-9 and TRBJ2-1, is DTGVSQNPRHKITKRGQNVTFRCDPISEHNRLYWYRQTLGQGPEFLTYFQNEAQLEKSRLLSDRFSAERPKGSFSTLEIQRTEQGDSAMYLCASSPGWYNEQFFGPGTRLTVL.

This sequence joins TRBV5-1 and TRBJ2-1; 10 bases line up with TRBD2. The CDR3 contains 15 residues. Trimming removed 5 bases from V and 4 bases from J; junction bases left unmatched: 6. CDR1 and CDR2 from the germline V gene are SGHRS and YFSETQ. CDR3 amino acids: CASREGLAVYNEQFF. The CDR3 nucleotides are TGCGCCAGCAGAGAAGGACTAGCGGTTTACAATGAGCAGTTCTTC.

There are a few counts of this clone. One junction end disagrees with the germline gene, perhaps due to a read error. The CDR3 here is CAWSVGVSYAYTF. CDR3 coding DNA: TGTGCCTGGAGTGTAGGAGTGTCTTATGCCTACACCTTC. This sequence joins TRBV30 and TRBJ1-2, with no clear D. Germline CDR1 is GTSNPN and CDR2 is SVGIG (reference sequence). This CDR3 has 13 amino acids.

V is TRBV29-1 and J is TRBJ2-2; the D gene is possibly TRBD2 (5 bases). The V and J ends lost 7 bases and 2 bases respectively, with 14 bases between them. The CDR3 extends over 14 amino acids. Germline CDR1 and CDR2: SQVTM and ANQGSEA. The CDR3 DNA follows: TGCAGCGCCAGCCTAACTAGTAACACCGGGGAGCTGTTTTTT. Translating gives CSASLTSNTGELFF.

In its sample, this clone was seen a few times. The rearrangement links TRBV4-1 to TRBJ2-1, with 14 bases lining up with TRBD2. With 4 bases clipped from V and 3 bases from J, the junction kept 5 bases outside the gene matches. Germline values: CDR1 MGHRA, CDR2 YSYEKL. The CDR3 runs 17 residues. In nucleotides, the CDR3 is TGCGCCAGCAGCCGCGGACTAGCGGGGGGACTCTACAATGAGCAGTTCTTC. Translation gives CASSRGLAGGLYNEQFF.

The sample holds a few counts of this clone. This chain joins TRBV14 and TRBJ2-1, with D hard to call. The germline V and J ends were trimmed by 1 base and 1 base, with 11 bases remaining between them. CDR1 is SGHDN, CDR2 FVKESK, per germline. The CDR3 runs to 16 residues. The CDR3 DNA follows: TGTGCCAGCAGCCAAGGTTCTAGTGGATCCTACAATGAGCAGTTCTTC. Translated, it gives CASSQGSSGSYNEQFF.

This clone was seen a handful of times. This chain's CDR3 is CASSFPTSGDNEQFF. CDR3 bases: TGCGCCAGCAGCTTTCCCACTAGCGGGGACAATGAGCAGTTCTTC. The J gene is TRBJ2-1, the V gene TRBV5-1; 10 bases are a match to TRBD2. V lost 2 bases and J lost 5; bases outside the gene matches: 4. Germline-derived CDR1 and CDR2 are SGHRS and YFSETQ. This CDR3 comprises 15 residues.

This clone was recorded a few times. This sequence joins TRBV7-3 and TRBJ2-1; 9 bases fit TRBD2. Trimming cost V 11 bases and J 4 bases; bases outside gene matches: 6. Germline-derived CDR1 and CDR2 are SGHTA and FQGTGA. There are 13 residues in the CDR3. The DNA of the CDR3 is TGTGCCGGCGGAGCGGGGGGATACAATGAGCAGTTCTTC. Protein sequence: CAGGAGGYNEQFF.

This clone was counted a few times. The rearrangement links TRBV6-5 to TRBJ1-2; D remains ambiguous. Trimming removed 6 bases at V and 4 bases at J, with 6 bases between. This CDR3 has 11 residues. Germline assignment: CDR1 MNHEY and CDR2 SVGAGI. DNA for the CDR3: TGTGCCAGCAGATCAATCTATGGCTACACCTTC. This translates into CASRSIYGYTF.

This clone was seen a handful of times. The J gene is TRBJ2-1, the V gene TRBV9; the match to TRBD2 covers 13 bases. Germline lookup yields CDR1 SGDLS and CDR2 YYNGEE. V gave up 0 bases and J gave up 5 bases; unmatched junction bases: 2. This CDR3 has 16 amino acids. The DNA of the CDR3 is TGTGCCAGCAGCGTAGGGACTAGCGGGGGCAACAATGAGCAGTTCTTC. Its translation: CASSVGTSGGNNEQFF. The entire variable domain, with the rest obtained from reference TRBV9 and TRBJ2-1, is as follows: DSGVTQTPKHLITATGQRVTLRCSPRSGDLSVYWYQQSLDQGLQFLIQYYNGEERAKGNILERFSAQQFPDLHSELNLSSLELGDSALYFCASSVGTSGGNNEQFFGPGTRLTVL.

This chain joins TRBV5-1 and TRBJ2-1, with 7 bases matching TRBD1. V gave up 1 base and J gave up 0 bases; unmatched junction bases: 1. CDR3 length: 15 residues. CDR1 is SGHRS, CDR2 YFSETQ, per germline. CDR3 DNA: TGCGCCAGCAGCTTGCAGGGGGTCTCCTACAATGAGCAGTTCTTC. This translates into CASSLQGVSYNEQFF.

The chain uses TRBV9 and TRBJ2-3, with D perhaps matching TRBD1 (5 bases). V gave up 0 bases and J gave up 4 bases, with 12 bases separating them. This CDR3 has 15 residues. Per the germline V gene, CDR1 is SGDLS and CDR2 is YYNGEE. CDR3 sequence (DNA): TGTGCCAGCAGCGTAGGTCCGGTAGGGGCAGATACGCAGTATTTT. It is translated as CASSVGPVGADTQYF.

V gene TRBV30 combines with J gene TRBJ1-5; TRBD1 matches at 10 bases. This CDR3 is built from 15 residues. V was clipped by 3 bases and J by 6 bases; unmatched bases: 8. CDR1 and CDR2 from the germline V gene are GTSNPN and SVGIG (reference sequence). The CDR3 nucleotides are TGTGCCTGGAGGCCGGGACAGGGGTTTAGTCAGCCCCAGCATTTT. Translating it yields CAWRPGQGFSQPQHF.

The genes are TRBV18 and TRBJ2-7, with TRBD2 matching over 8 bases. V was clipped by 6 bases and J by 0 bases; unmatched bases: 4. The CDR3 length is 14 residues. Germline V gene sequence: CDR1 KGHSH, CDR2 LQKENI. The CDR3 sequence is CASSPTSASYEQYF. Here the CDR3 DNA reads TGTGCCAGCTCCCCGACTAGCGCCTCCTACGAGCAGTACTTC.

This clone was found a few times. The chain recombines TRBV11-2 with TRBJ2-3; 11 nucleotides line up with TRBD2. J was trimmed by 1 base and V by 3 bases; bases with no gene match: 3. This CDR3 is built from 16 residues. Looked up from germline, CDR1 is SGHAT and CDR2 is FQNNGV. CDR3 nucleotides: TGTGCCAGCAGCTTTAGCGGGGGGGCAGGCACAGATACGCAGTATTTT. Amino acid sequence: CASSFSGGAGTDTQYF.

The rearrangement links TRBV7-2 to TRBJ2-7; perhaps TRBD2 as D (5 bases). The ends were cut back, 2 bases at V and 3 bases at J, with 8 bases in the middle. The CDR3 is 13 residues long. Germline-derived CDR1 and CDR2 are SGHTA and FQGNSA. CDR3 loop: CASSLTLGYEQYF. CDR3 DNA: TGTGCCAGCAGCTTAACACTAGGCTACGAGCAGTACTTC.

The V call is TRBV29-1, the J call TRBJ2-7; D remains unclear. CDR3 length equals 11 residues. V lost 6 bases to trimming and J lost 1 base, with 7 bases between them. Per germline, CDR1 SQVTM and CDR2 ANQGSEA. The CDR3 sequence: CSVGVSYEQYF. CDR3 coding DNA: TGCAGCGTCGGAGTATCCTACGAGCAGTACTTC.